These 15 T cell receptor beta chains share one sample of origin, sequenced in a study of cytomegalovirus exposure and HLA in healthy donors (dated by TCRdb to 2017 to 2019). The receptor library was made with the immunoSEQ multiplex PCR assay. A mixture of 60 forward primers for TCR Vbeta segments and 13 reverse primers for TCR Jbeta segments was used in the multiplex PCR. This immuneACCESS table, as held by TCRdb, lists in-frame sequences with V and J called but not all clones. Of the missing ones, under half trace to an unresolved V gene in checked studies; the others have no known cause. A total of some 120,000 clones appear in this sample, roughly 70% of them only once. 2.9% of the sample lies in the top ten. Sequencing was carried out using PBMCs. Receptors were obtained from a woman aged 40 to 55 in good health and CMV-seropositive.

This clone was seen more than once but under ten times. The chain couples TRBV5-1 to TRBJ1-1; 9 bases match TRBD1. V trimming: 4 bases; J trimming: 1 base; junction bases outside the gene matches: 5. Germline values: CDR1 SGHRS, CDR2 YFSETQ. CDR3 size: 15 residues. CDR3 protein: CASSEQGAGNTEAFF. CDR3 DNA sequence: TGCGCCAGCAGCGAACAGGGGGCAGGGAACACTGAAGCTTTCTTT. The full variable domain, completed using reference TRBV5-1 and TRBJ1-1, is KAGVTQTPRYLIKTRGQQVTLSCSPISGHRSVSWYQQTPGQGLQFLFEYFSETQRNKGNFPGRFSGRQFSNSRSEMNVSTLELGDSALYLCASSEQGAGNTEAFFGQGTRLTVV.

This chain connects TRBV19 to TRBJ2-5; D gene ambiguous. Germline loops: CDR1 LNHDA, CDR2 SQIVND (reference sequence). Trimming stripped 6 bases from V and 0 bases from J, with 8 bases between. There are 13 residues in the CDR3. The CDR3 reads CASSSQYQETQYF. In DNA form, the CDR3 reads TGTGCCAGTAGCTCACAGTACCAAGAGACCCAGTACTTC.

This clone was observed a single time. The V and J genes are TRBV30 and TRBJ2-5, with 8 bases fitting TRBD1. The V segment lost 2 bases and the J segment 4 bases; nucleotides outside the gene matches: 6. This CDR3 region has 14 residues. Germline V gene data show CDR1 as GTSNPN and CDR2 as SVGIG (reference sequence). This CDR3 is CAWSIGQGRETQYF. CDR3 coding DNA: TGTGCCTGGAGTATAGGACAGGGACGAGAGACCCAGTACTTC. The full variable domain, in which reference TRBV30 and TRBJ2-5 provide the parts outside the CDR3, is SQTIHQWPATLVQPVGSPLSLECTVEGTSNPNLYWYRQAAGRGLQLLFYSVGIGQISSEVPQNLSASRPQDRQFILSSKKLLLSDSGFYLCAWSIGQGRETQYFGPGTRLLVL.

DNA of the CDR3: TGTGCCAGCAGCTTCAGGGGGTCGGGTGAAAAACTGTTTTTT. Protein: CASSFRGSGEKLFF. The genes are TRBV7-9 and TRBJ1-4; TRBD1 agrees at 7 bases. V was pared by 3 bases and J by 7 bases, with 5 bases of the junction left unmatched. The CDR3 sequence is 14 residues long. Germline V gene lookup returns CDR1 SEHNR and CDR2 FQNEAQ (reference sequence).

The chain links TRBV7-3 to TRBJ2-2; weak D call: TRBD2 (6 bases). Germline CDR1 is SGHTA and CDR2 is FQGTGA. The CDR3 has 14 amino acids. The V end was cut by 5 bases, the J end by 8 bases, with 15 bases between. The CDR3 sequence is CASSHGTSEGELFF. In nucleotides, the CDR3 is TGTGCCAGCAGCCATGGGACTTCTGAGGGGGAGCTGTTTTTT.

This clone appeared a few times. The chain combines TRBV5-1 with TRBJ1-1; D gene ambiguous. The CDR3 runs to 16 residues. In germline, CDR1 is SGHRS, CDR2 YFSETQ. Trimming took off 0 bases at V and 6 bases at J, with 18 bases between the two ends. As DNA, the CDR3 is TGCGCCAGCAGCTTGGGGCAGACCCGACCAAGCGCTGAAGCTTTCTTT. This sequence encodes CASSLGQTRPSAEAFF.

The chain has TRBV15 and TRBJ1-1, with D maybe TRBD1 (6 bases). Germline values: CDR1 LNHNV, CDR2 YYDKDF (reference sequence). CDR3 length: 13 residues. V shed 3 bases and J shed 3 bases, with 8 bases lying between them. In nucleotides, the CDR3 is TGTGCCACCAGCAGGAGGACAGACACTGAAGCTTTCTTT. Encoded protein: CATSRRTDTEAFF. Complete variable domain (other parts from reference TRBV15 and TRBJ1-1): DAMVIQNPRYQVTQFGKPVTLSCSQTLNHNVMYWYQQKSSQAPKLLFHYYDKDFNNEADTPDNFQSRRPNTSFCFLDIRSPGLGDTAMYLCATSRRTDTEAFFGQGTRLTVV.

This chain links TRBV7-9 with TRBJ2-7; 7 positions match TRBD2. Germline V gene data show CDR1 as SEHNR and CDR2 as FQNEAQ (reference sequence). The CDR3 spans 13 residues. Trimming took 2 bases from V and 7 from J; bases not matched to a gene: 5. The CDR3 bases are TGTGCCAGCAGCTTAACGGGGGGATGGGAGCAGTACTTC. Its protein product is CASSLTGGWEQYF.

The sample holds a few counts of this clone. The rearrangement uses TRBV28 and TRBJ2-4, with 10 bases fitting TRBD2. Germline-derived CDR1 and CDR2 are MDHEN and SYDVKM. V lost 8 bases and J lost 4; bases outside the gene matches: 14. The CDR3 sequence is 17 residues long. The CDR3 nucleotides are TGTGCCAGCTTCCCCCCCGGACTAGCGGAGGTGAAAAACATTCAGTACTTC. Encoded protein: CASFPPGLAEVKNIQYF. Together with reference TRBV28 and TRBJ2-4, the CDR3 gives the full variable domain: DVKVTQSSRYLVKRTGEKVFLECVQDMDHENMFWYRQDPGLGLRLIYFSYDVKMKEKGDIPEGYSVSREKKERFSLILESASTNQTSMYLCASFPPGLAEVKNIQYFGAGTRLSVL.

The chain uses TRBV27 and TRBJ1-1; TRBD1 aligns across 9 bases. Trimming removed 4 bases from V and 0 bases from J; junction bases left unmatched: 6. Germline V CDR1 and CDR2: MNHEY, SMNVEV (reference sequence). This CDR3 comprises 16 residues. The CDR3 DNA reads as TGTGCCAGCAGTTCCGGACAGGGGCGACTGAACACTGAAGCTTTCTTT. Translation: CASSSGQGRLNTEAFF.

The chain joins TRBV9 to TRBJ1-2; possibly TRBD1 for D (5 bases). Germline CDR1 is SGDLS and CDR2 is YYNGEE. This CDR3 is 14 amino acids long. Trimming stripped 0 bases from V and 8 bases from J, with 14 bases between. As DNA, the CDR3 is TGTGCCAGCAGCGTAGCCGGGGCAGGGAGGGGCTACACCTTC. This sequence encodes CASSVAGAGRGYTF.

The chain couples TRBV27 to TRBJ1-1; 7 nucleotides line up with TRBD1. CDR1 and CDR2 from the germline V gene are MNHEY and SMNVEV (reference sequence). CDR3 length equals 16 residues. V dropped 5 bases and J dropped 0; count of bases not matched to a gene: 9. CDR3 coding DNA: TGTGCCAGCAGTACAAGCAGGGGGGAGATGAACACTGAAGCTTTCTTT. Translation: CASSTSRGEMNTEAFF.

The chain couples TRBV28 to TRBJ2-7; 15 nucleotides align to TRBD2. This CDR3 has 18 residues. The trim removed 4 bases at V and 4 bases at J, leaving 11 bases unmatched. In germline, CDR1 is MDHEN, CDR2 SYDVKM. CDR3 coding DNA: TGTGCCAGCAGTTCACCGAAGGGGACTAGCGGGAGGCAGTACGAGCAGTACTTC. This codes for CASSSPKGTSGRQYEQYF.

V and J are TRBV19 and TRBJ1-5; 8 bases agree with TRBD1. The germline V gene encodes CDR1 LNHDA and CDR2 SQIVND (reference sequence). This CDR3 region has 14 residues. With V trimmed by 7 bases and J by 7 bases, 9 bases remained unmatched. This chain's CDR3 is CASTFRGPGQPQHF. The CDR3 nucleotides read TGTGCCAGTACCTTCAGGGGGCCGGGGCAGCCCCAGCATTTT.

The rearrangement uses TRBV7-7 and TRBJ2-1; weak D call: TRBD2 (7 bases). The CDR3 sequence is 15 residues long. From germline, CDR1 is SSHAT and CDR2 FNYEAQ (reference sequence). V was pared by 5 bases and J by 8 bases, with 19 bases between. The CDR3 DNA reads as TGTGCCAGCAGCCCTGGGGGGGCCGATATTTATGAGCAGTTCTTC. Protein product: CASSPGGADIYEQFF. Using reference TRBV7-7 and TRBJ2-1 for the parts outside the CDR3, the full variable domain is GAGVSQSPRYKVTKRGQDVTLRCDPISSHATLYWYQQALGQGPEFLTYFNYEAQPDKSGLPSDRFSAERPEGSISTLTIQRTEQRDSAMYRCASSPGGADIYEQFFGPGTRLTVL.